The rows below give T cell receptor beta chains drawn from one sample of a study of blood T cell repertoires in COVID-19. Profiling relied on immunoSEQ multiplex PCR, and the TCRdb table lists in-frame clones only, not all of them. Among a few hundred thousand clones listed, around four fifths were seen once. Source material: peripheral blood. Receptors originate from an elderly woman with active or convalescent COVID-19. The conserved cysteine and the conserved F or W are not part of the CDR3 here. The order of the fields is J gene, V gene, CDR3 protein.

TRBJ1-1 | TRBV18 | ASSLGQVYQNTEAF
TRBJ1-6 | TRBV18 | ASSPGGEYNSPLH
TRBJ1-1 | TRBV2 | ASSGVSGNTEAF
TRBJ1-2 | TRBV27 | ASSLPNRGDGYT
TRBJ2-5 | TRBV25-1 | ASGRTSGTMYGETQY
TRBJ1-5 | TRBV15 | ATSRGGTGRYQPQH
TRBJ2-1 | TRBV10-3 | AISESREYYNEQF
TRBJ1-2 | TRBV28 | ASSSGPQGALGYGYT
TRBJ2-7 | TRBV16 | ASTKTGQAAYEQY
TRBJ2-7 | TRBV7-2 | ASRWRPDAYEQY
TRBJ2-5 | TRBV4-2 | ASSLSGGADEETQY
TRBJ2-2 | TRBV7-9 | ASSPLRGVLEGELF
TRBJ2-7 | TRBV5-1 | ASSLGPSTLYEQY
TRBJ2-3 | TRBV9 | ASSVAVRDTQY
TRBJ2-7 | TRBV10-3 | AISPGQGVYEQY
TRBJ1-6 | TRBV10-3 | AISWTERNSPLH
TRBJ2-5 | TRBV7-9 | ASSTQGIPGETQY
TRBJ2-7 | TRBV4-3 | ASSQVLGRGPYEQY
TRBJ1-5 | TRBV6-2/TRBV6-3 | ASSGDTPRRPQH
TRBJ2-2 | TRBV3-1/TRBV3-2 | ASRARGKVAGELF
TRBJ1-1 | TRBV12-3/TRBV12-4 | ASGRQGASTAF
TRBJ1-4 | TRBV18 | ASSPRAGSTNEKLF
TRBJ2-3 | TRBV7-9 | ASSLAVGGAKSTDTQY
TRBJ1-2 | TRBV6-2/TRBV6-3 | ASSYSRQNGYT
TRBJ1-2 | TRBV29-1 | SVEGLGDVYT
TRBJ2-7 | TRBV5-1 | ASSTLAGGVYEQY
TRBJ1-6 | TRBV18 | ASSPPGTGGTPLH
TRBJ2-1 | TRBV7-2 | ASSFASGGGYNEQF
TRBJ1-2 | TRBV7-9 | ASSATGAWDGYT
TRBJ2-2 | TRBV9 | ASSGRLAGGTGELF
TRBJ1-2 | TRBV10-3 | AISESVGQSGYT
TRBJ1-5 | TRBV30 | AWSSQGNQPQH
TRBJ2-7 | TRBV11-3 | ASSFRPTGYAVEQY